These T cell receptor beta chains were read from a single sample in a study of OX40 agonist ivuxolimab in advanced cancers. Some clones are missing from TCRdb's copy, which holds only in-frame ones; the method was immunoSEQ multiplex PCR. Of roughly 93,000 clones listed, 84% are singletons. This specimen was CD4+ or CD8+ T cells sorted from blood, taken in a trial of the OX40 agonist ivuxolimab. Source of these receptors: an adult with an advanced solid tumor such as melanoma, head and neck, liver or kidney cancer. CDR3s include the opening cysteine and the closing phenylalanine or tryptophan. Each record gives: CDR3 DNA, CDR3 protein, J gene, clone size, V gene, CDR3 length, D gene. D genes are given only for firm matches. Some rows have no size entry. The others give once, few or many, or a class for an expanded clone.

TGTGCCAGTAGGGACAGGGGGACAACCGGCGGCTACACCTTC CASRDRGTTGGYTF TRBJ1-2 NA TRBV19 14 TRBD1
TGTGCCAGCAGTTCACAGGGATATGGCTACACCTTC CASSSQGYGYTF TRBJ1-2 NA TRBV28 12 NA
TGTGCCAGCTCACCCGGGACAGGGTTGGGAGAGCAGTACTTC CASSPGTGLGEQYF TRBJ2-7 few TRBV18 14 TRBD1
TGTGCTAGTGGTTTCCTCAGGGGCGGGAGGAGGGACACTGAAGCTTTCTTT CASGFLRGGRRDTEAFF TRBJ1-1 NA TRBV12-5 17 NA
TGCGCCAGCAGCTTGTATGAGCGGGGGAGCACAGATACGCAGTATTTT CASSLYERGSTDTQYF TRBJ2-3 NA TRBV5-1 16 TRBD2
TGTGCCAGCAGTCCGACAGGGAACAATCAGCCCCAGCATTTT CASSPTGNNQPQHF TRBJ1-5 NA TRBV27 14 TRBD1
TGCAGCGTTGAAGATTTAGTGAGCACCGGGGAGCTGTTTTTT CSVEDLVSTGELFF TRBJ2-2 NA TRBV29-1 14 NA
TGTGCCAGCAGCTCCCAAGGGGGGACTGAAGCTTTCTTT CASSSQGGTEAFF TRBJ1-1 NA TRBV7-9 13 NA
TGTGCCAGCTCACTAACACCCCAGGGGTCCGACGAGCAGTACTTC CASSLTPQGSDEQYF TRBJ2-7 NA TRBV18 15 NA
TGTGCCAGCAGCTTAGATGGGGGGACCTACGAGCAGTACTTC CASSLDGGTYEQYF TRBJ2-7 NA TRBV7-9 14 NA
TGCAGCGTTGTTCAAAATGCGGGGGAAAGAGATACGCAGTATTTT CSVVQNAGERDTQYF TRBJ2-3 NA TRBV29-1 15 TRBD2
TGTGCCAGCAGCAAAACTCCAGGGGAAGACTATGGCTACACCTTC CASSKTPGEDYGYTF TRBJ1-2 once TRBV21-1 15 NA
TGCGCCAGCAGTGAGGGACTAGCGGGAGCCGAGCAGTACTTC CASSEGLAGAEQYF TRBJ2-7 NA TRBV10-1 14 TRBD2
TGTGCCAGCAGCCCGGGGGGAGCCACCTACGAGCAGTACTTC CASSPGGATYEQYF TRBJ2-7 NA TRBV25-1 14 TRBD2
TGTGCCAGTAGTATTAAGAAGGGGACCTCTGGGGCCAACGTCCTGACTTTC CASSIKKGTSGANVLTF TRBJ2-6 few TRBV19 17 NA
TGTGCCAGCAGGGGACTCTCTGGAAACACCATATATTTT CASRGLSGNTIYF TRBJ1-3 NA TRBV6-5 13 NA
TGTGCCAGCAGTCGGGCCGGAAGGGGGGAAGAAAAACTGTTTTTT CASSRAGRGEEKLFF TRBJ1-4 NA TRBV27 15 NA
TGTGCCAGCAGCGTAGATGCGGGGTATGGGGCCAACGTCCTGACTTTC CASSVDAGYGANVLTF TRBJ2-6 NA TRBV9 16 NA
TGTGCCAGCAGCTTAGGGGGCCTGTACGAGCAGTACTTC CASSLGGLYEQYF TRBJ2-7 NA TRBV7-9 13 NA
TGCGCCAGCACGGGACACACCGGGGAGCTGTTTTTT CASTGHTGELFF TRBJ2-2 once TRBV10-1 12 NA
TGTGCCAGCTCACCAAAGGACGGGGAGCTGTTTTTT CASSPKDGELFF TRBJ2-2 NA TRBV18 12 NA
TGTGCCAGCAGTGAACCGGGACCTTATAACTATGGCTACACCTTC CASSEPGPYNYGYTF TRBJ1-2 NA TRBV25-1 15 NA
TGTGCCAGCTCGGGACAGAAAAACTATGGCTACACCTTC CASSGQKNYGYTF TRBJ1-2 NA TRBV18 13 TRBD1
TGTGCCAGCAGTAACCCCGACAGCTGGGGTCAGCCCCAGCATTTT CASSNPDSWGQPQHF TRBJ1-5 NA TRBV6-5 15 NA
TGCAGCGTGCGAACTAGCGGTAGCTCCTACGAGCAGTACTTC CSVRTSGSSYEQYF TRBJ2-7 NA TRBV29-1 14 TRBD2
TGTGCCAGTAGTATAGATCTTAGGCAGGGGGCAGACGAGCAGTACTTC CASSIDLRQGADEQYF TRBJ2-7 NA TRBV19 16 TRBD1
TGCGCCAGCAGAGGGACAGATAACACCGGGGAGCTGTTTTTT CASRGTDNTGELFF TRBJ2-2 once TRBV10-2 14 TRBD1
TGTGCCAGCAGCCGGGCGGTCGGGCAATTTTACAATGAGCAGTTCTTC CASSRAVGQFYNEQFF TRBJ2-1 NA TRBV11-2 16 NA
TGTGCCAGCAGCTTGACCGGAAATCAGCCCCAGCATTTT CASSLTGNQPQHF TRBJ1-5 NA TRBV5-5 13 NA
TGTGCCAGCAGCTTAGTTGGACAGGGGCACACCGGGGAGCTGTTTTTT CASSLVGQGHTGELFF TRBJ2-2 once TRBV11-2 16 TRBD1
TGTGCCAGCAGCTTTGTAAGCGGGAAGGGGGAAGAGACCCAGTACTTC CASSFVSGKGEETQYF TRBJ2-5 NA TRBV12-1 16 NA
TGCGCCAGCACGGGACAGACGAACACTGAAGCTTTCTTT CASTGQTNTEAFF TRBJ1-1 few TRBV10-2 13 TRBD1
TGTGCCAGCAGGCCCGACAGGGGACTCACCTACGAGCAGTACTTC CASRPDRGLTYEQYF TRBJ2-7 NA TRBV16 15 TRBD1
TGTGCCAGCAGTGAAGGGCCGACCTACGAGCAGTACTTC CASSEGPTYEQYF TRBJ2-7 once TRBV2 13 NA
TGTGCCAGCAGCTCCCCCGGGGCGGGAGAGTGGAATGAGCAGTTCTTC CASSSPGAGEWNEQFF TRBJ2-1 NA TRBV2 16 TRBD2
TGCGCCAGCAGTGAGTTGGTGCCCACAGATACGCAGTATTTT CASSELVPTDTQYF TRBJ2-3 NA TRBV10-1 14 NA
TGTGCCAGCAGCTTGGACGAGAACACTGAAGCTTTCTTT CASSLDENTEAFF TRBJ1-1 NA TRBV5-4 13 NA